The 13 T cell receptor beta chains below were found in one sample sequenced in a study of T cell responses to AZD1222 COVID-19 vaccine (dated by TCRdb to the early 2020s). The sample's time point, from its label and the paper: baseline before first vaccination. The library was made by the immunoSEQ multiplex PCR assay. Not all clones reach the TCRdb copy of this immuneACCESS table, which keeps in-frame sequences only. Checked studies attribute under half of the gap to unresolved V genes and leave the rest unexplained. This sample gives roughly 120,000 clones in total; 80% to 85% of them show up just once. The ten largest account for roughly 9.5% of the sample. The sample consisted of peripheral blood, taken on day 0 of AZD1222 vaccination. The receptors were sampled from an adult in good health.

The table lists this clone with a few counts. This rearrangement joins TRBV7-9 to TRBJ1-2; TRBD1 matches at 11 bases. The V segment lost 2 bases and the J segment 4 bases; nucleotides outside the gene matches: 3. Germline CDR1 and CDR2: SEHNR and FQNEAQ (reference sequence). The CDR3 contains 15 residues. CDR3 in amino acids: CASSLSGQGGYGYTF. The DNA for the CDR3 is TGTGCCAGCAGCTTATCGGGACAGGGGGGCTATGGCTACACCTTC.

This clone has just a few counts. This chain links TRBV6-5 with TRBJ2-7; tentative D call: TRBD1 (5 bases). In germline, CDR1 is MNHEY, CDR2 SVGAGI. The CDR3 covers 14 residues. The germline V and J ends were trimmed by 0 bases and 0 bases, with 6 bases remaining between them. CDR3 in amino acids: CASSYSQGSYEQYF. As DNA, the CDR3 is TGTGCCAGCAGTTACTCCCAGGGCTCCTACGAGCAGTACTTC.

The chain is built from TRBV21-1 and TRBJ1-5; the tabulated D call, TRBD1, remains unverified against the DNA. TRBV21-1 is an annotated pseudogene. This CDR3 has 15 amino acids. Here the CDR3 DNA reads TGTGCCAGCAGCAAAGGCTGGACAGTCCGTCAGCCCCAGCATTTT. This sequence encodes CASSKGWTVRQPQHF.

This clone appeared a single time. The chain uses TRBV28 and TRBJ2-7; 8 bases fit TRBD2. V was clipped by 5 bases and J by 4 bases; unmatched bases: 10. The CDR3 contains 15 residues. The germline CDR1 and CDR2 sequences are MDHEN and SYDVKM. CDR3 sequence: CASSAAGTRRYEQYF. CDR3 in DNA: TGTGCCAGCAGTGCGGCCGGGACTAGAAGGTACGAGCAGTACTTC.

V gene TRBV2 combines with J gene TRBJ2-5; 9 bases align to TRBD1. Germline V gene lookup returns CDR1 SNHLY and CDR2 FYNNEI. V lost 6 bases to trimming and J lost 5 bases; unmatched junction nucleotides: 10. This CDR3 contains 15 residues. The CDR3 region is CASSPNTGGRETQYF. The CDR3 region has the DNA TGTGCCAGCAGCCCGAATACAGGGGGCAGGGAGACCCAGTACTTC.

The rearrangement links TRBV20-1 to TRBJ1-1; TRBD1 agrees at 10 bases. The V and J ends lost 3 bases and 11 bases, in that order; junction bases with no gene match: 9. CDR1 is DFQATT and CDR2 is SNEGSKA in the germline V gene (reference sequence). The CDR3 is made up of 13 amino acids. CDR3 nucleotides: TGCAGTGCTAGTGGAGGCGACAGGGGGCCGGCTTTCTTT. Translation: CSASGGDRGPAFF.

V usage is TRBV30 and J usage is TRBJ1-1; 7 bases line up with TRBD1. This CDR3 comprises 15 residues. V trimming: 3 bases; J trimming: 4 bases; junction bases outside the gene matches: 11. Germline lookup yields CDR1 GTSNPN and CDR2 SVGIG (reference sequence). CDR3 DNA sequence: TGTGCCTGGAGGTGGCCGACAGGGCGAGTCACTGAAGCTTTCTTT. Residues: CAWRWPTGRVTEAFF.

The chain links TRBV7-2 to TRBJ2-7, with D perhaps being TRBD1 or TRBD2 (5 bases each). The CDR3 is 16 residues long. V was clipped by 0 bases and J by 4 bases, with 16 bases between them. Germline-derived CDR1 and CDR2 are SGHTA and FQGNSA. This CDR3 is CASSLAASGPQYEQYF. The CDR3 DNA sequence: TGTGCCAGCAGCTTAGCAGCATCGGGGCCGCAGTACGAGCAGTACTTC.

This clone occurred a few times. The J gene is TRBJ2-5, the V gene TRBV25-1; 7 bases map to TRBD1. The V gene's germline CDR1 is MGHDK and CDR2 SYGVNS. Losses at the gene ends were 7 bases for V and 2 bases for J; bases not matched to a gene: 7. This CDR3 spans 14 amino acids. CDR3 in DNA: TGTGCCAGCACCCGCCGGGACAGACAAGAGACCCAGTACTTC. It yields the protein CASTRRDRQETQYF.

The CDR3 DNA reads TGTGCCAGCAGCCTAAATGGGGGGAATGGGGAGACCCAGTACTTC. Its translation is CASSLNGGNGETQYF. The rearrangement joins TRBV7-2 to TRBJ2-5, with D perhaps matching TRBD2 (6 bases). Per germline, CDR1 SGHTA and CDR2 FQGNSA. V was pared by 5 bases and J by 5 bases, with 18 bases between. The CDR3 extends over 15 amino acids.

The CDR3 nucleotides are TGTGCCAGCAGTTATCGGGGGGTCACAGATACGCAGTATTTT. Residues: CASSYRGVTDTQYF. The chain has TRBV6-5 and TRBJ2-3; the match to TRBD2 covers 7 bases. This CDR3 region has 14 residues. Germline CDR1 MNHEY, CDR2 SVGAGI. With 3 bases clipped from V and 2 bases from J, the junction kept 2 bases outside the gene matches.

The chain recombines TRBV7-9 with TRBJ1-1, with D maybe TRBD1 (6 bases). CDR3 length equals 14 residues. CDR1 and CDR2 (germline): SEHNR, FQNEAQ (reference sequence). V shed 1 base and J shed 4 bases, with 10 bases lying between them. The CDR3 region has the DNA TGTGCCAGCAGCTTAGTTCAGGGGTTCACTGAAGCTTTCTTT. This translates into CASSLVQGFTEAFF.

Written as DNA, the CDR3 is TGTGCCAGCAGCTTGGGCGTTCAGAACACTGAAGCTTTCTTT. Its translation: CASSLGVQNTEAFF. The chain is built from TRBV5-4 and TRBJ1-1, with unresolved D. The V end lost 0 bases, the J end lost 1 base, and 7 bases lay between the germline ends. This CDR3 spans 14 amino acids. The V gene's germline CDR1 is SGHNT and CDR2 YYREEE (reference sequence).